These 28 T cell receptor beta chains share one sample of origin, sequenced in a study of blood T cell repertoires in COVID-19. Clones were sequenced by immunoSEQ multiplex PCR, and TCRdb holds only the in-frame ones, with some missing. This sample carries 270,000 or so clones, less than 85% of them seen once, and the ten largest clones take more than 1.1%. The specimen was peripheral blood. Receptors were obtained from a human donor with COVID-19, enrolled during active disease. The donor label of this sample is uncertain.

This clone was found once. The chain is built from TRBV5-5 and TRBJ2-3, with TRBD2 identical over 9 bases. Germline V gene lookup returns CDR1 SGHKS and CDR2 YYEKEE (reference sequence). V dropped 1 base and J dropped 0; count of bases not matched to a gene: 3. This CDR3 is built from 16 residues. In DNA, the CDR3 is TGTGCCAGCAGCTTGAAGCTAGCGGGAAGCACAGATACGCAGTATTTT. Its translation: CASSLKLAGSTDTQYF.

Concerning this clone: Other DNA sequences of this sample code for an identical CDR3. This chain links TRBV11-3 with TRBJ2-2, with a tentative D call TRBD2 (6 bases). The CDR3 contains 16 residues. Looked up from germline, CDR1 is SGHNT and CDR2 is YENEEA. V lost 1 base to trimming and J lost 0 bases, with 9 bases between them. Here the CDR3 DNA reads TGTGCCAGCAGCTTAGGAGGAGGGGCGAACACCGGGGAGCTGTTTTTT. Protein: CASSLGGGANTGELFF.

The V call is TRBV3-1 (or the pseudogene TRBV3-2), the J call TRBJ2-3; 14 nucleotides agree with TRBD2. Germline assignment: CDR1 LGHDT and CDR2 YNNKEL (reference sequence). CDR3 length: 17 residues. V lost 1 base, J lost 2 bases, and 2 bases stayed unmatched. The CDR3 coding sequence is TGTGCCAGCAGCCAAGGACTAGCGGGAGGGGTCACAGATACGCAGTATTTT. It specifies CASSQGLAGGVTDTQYF.

This clone was seen a few times. The chain has TRBV30 and TRBJ1-3, with no clear D. The V end lost 4 bases, the J end lost 0 bases, and 13 bases lay between the germline ends. CDR3 size: 15 residues. Per the germline V gene, CDR1 is GTSNPN and CDR2 is SVGIG (reference sequence). CDR3 loop: CAWTPTTYSGNTIYF. Written as DNA, the CDR3 is TGTGCCTGGACCCCCACTACCTACTCTGGAAACACCATATATTTT.

The chain uses TRBV5-1 and TRBJ1-4; D is unresolved. The CDR3 length is 16 residues. The germline V gene encodes CDR1 SGHRS and CDR2 YFSETQ. V lost 0 bases, J lost 6 bases, and 15 bases lay in between. In nucleotides, the CDR3 is TGCGCCAGCAGCTTGGGGGCTCGGCGCTCTGATGAAAAACTGTTTTTT. Amino acids: CASSLGARRSDEKLFF.

A single count supports this clone. The chain couples TRBV28 to TRBJ1-2; D not certain. Germline V gene lookup returns CDR1 MDHEN and CDR2 SYDVKM. Trimming left V 8 bases short and J 4 bases short, with 5 bases between. CDR3 length: 10 residues. The CDR3 region is CASRGYGYTF. DNA of the CDR3: TGTGCCAGCCGGGGCTATGGCTACACCTTC.

With regard to this clone: The sample carries other DNA sequences with the same CDR3. The chain links TRBV19 to TRBJ2-2; TRBD1 matches 8 bases. This CDR3 has 15 residues. Per germline, CDR1 LNHDA and CDR2 SQIVND (reference sequence). The ends lost 6 bases at V and 1 base at J; junction bases unmatched: 4. The CDR3 loop reads CASSPGTGNTGELFF. Written as DNA, the CDR3 is TGTGCCAGTAGCCCCGGGACAGGGAACACCGGGGAGCTGTTTTTT.

The chain recombines TRBV7-3 with TRBJ1-6, with D possibly matching TRBD1 (6 bases). V gave up 3 bases and J gave up 6 bases, with 15 bases separating them. The CDR3 has 16 residues. Germline-derived CDR1 and CDR2 are SGHTA and FQGTGA. CDR3 amino acids: CASSFTGRAGNSPLHF. As DNA, the CDR3 is TGTGCCAGCAGCTTCACAGGGAGGGCTGGTAATTCACCCCTCCACTTT.

The rearrangement uses TRBV3-1 (or the pseudogene TRBV3-2) and TRBJ1-4, with 7 nucleotides matching TRBD1. The CDR3 consists of 15 residues. The V gene's germline CDR1 is LGHDT and CDR2 YNNKEL (reference sequence). V dropped 4 bases and J dropped 5; count of bases not matched to a gene: 7. CDR3 region: CASSPNRGLNEKLFF. CDR3 DNA sequence: TGTGCCAGCAGCCCGAACAGGGGCTTAAATGAAAAACTGTTTTTT.

The rearrangement uses TRBV7-3 and TRBJ2-3; no clear D gene. Germline V gene data show CDR1 as SGHTA and CDR2 as FQGTGA. V was cut by 1 base and J by 8 bases, with 10 bases left in between. The CDR3 loop spans 13 amino acids. The CDR3 is CASSLRRMGTQYF. The CDR3 DNA is TGTGCCAGCAGCTTAAGGAGAATGGGTACGCAGTATTTT.

The V and J genes are TRBV19 and TRBJ1-1; 9 bases align to TRBD1. The trim removed 1 base at V and 11 bases at J, leaving 11 bases unmatched. Germline CDR1 LNHDA, CDR2 SQIVND (reference sequence). This CDR3 has 15 residues. For the CDR3, the DNA is TGTGCCAGTAGTATAGTCGGACAGGGGTCCCCTGGGGCTTTCTTT. Its protein is CASSIVGQGSPGAFF.

The V call is TRBV19, the J call TRBJ2-3; unclear D gene. Germline V gene sequence: CDR1 LNHDA, CDR2 SQIVND (reference sequence). Trimming shortened V by 3 bases and J by 1 base, and 11 bases separated the two germline ends. This CDR3 has 15 residues. The DNA of the CDR3 is TGTGCCAGTAGTATTGGCCTCCCTCGCACAGATACGCAGTATTTT. This translates into CASSIGLPRTDTQYF.

This rearrangement joins TRBV6-1 to TRBJ1-6, with D perhaps matching TRBD1 (5 bases). Trimming removed 3 bases from V and 11 bases from J, with 17 bases in between. The CDR3 length is 15 residues. CDR1 MNHNS and CDR2 SASEGT come from the germline V gene. In DNA, the CDR3 is TGTGCCAGCAGTGAGGTTAGACAGCCTCTGACACCCCTCCACTTT. This codes for CASSEVRQPLTPLHF.

The rearrangement joins TRBV19 to TRBJ2-1; 10 nucleotides agree with TRBD2. This CDR3 region has 16 residues. The J segment lost 12 bases and the V segment lost 7 bases, leaving 18 bases of the junction unmatched. The V gene's germline CDR1 is LNHDA and CDR2 SQIVND (reference sequence). CDR3 sequence reads: CASTAWAAGGPLGQFF. The DNA for the CDR3 is TGTGCCAGTACCGCCTGGGCAGCGGGAGGGCCATTGGGGCAGTTCTTC.

This chain links TRBV29-1 with TRBJ1-2, with D maybe TRBD1 (6 bases). Germline V gene sequence: CDR1 SQVTM, CDR2 ANQGSEA. The length of the CDR3 is 11 residues. Trimming shortened V by 4 bases and J by 7 bases, and 10 bases separated the two germline ends. The CDR3 region is CSVGGGSGYTF. The CDR3 DNA sequence: TGCAGCGTTGGAGGGGGTAGTGGCTACACCTTC.

The chain is built from TRBV29-1 and TRBJ1-1, with D unclear. Germline V gives CDR1 SQVTM, CDR2 ANQGSEA. This CDR3 spans 14 amino acids. V shed 2 bases and J shed 5 bases, with 15 bases lying between them. In DNA, the CDR3 is TGCAGCGTTGAAAGTGGTCGGGGATTTACTGAAGCTTTCTTT. It encodes CSVESGRGFTEAFF.

A single count supports this clone. The chain recombines TRBV5-4 with TRBJ2-1; D might be TRBD2 (5 bases). The ends were cut back, 6 bases at V and 5 bases at J, with 15 bases in the middle. The CDR3 is made up of 14 amino acids. Per germline, CDR1 SGHNT and CDR2 YYREEE (reference sequence). CDR3 region: CASTLVVGNNEQFF. The CDR3 coding sequence is TGTGCCAGCACCCTGGTGGTCGGGAACAATGAGCAGTTCTTC.

This clone has only one observation. The chain uses TRBV2 and TRBJ2-2, with 14 bases identical to TRBD2. Losses at the gene ends were 5 bases for V and 5 bases for J; bases not matched to a gene: 4. Germline V gene sequence: CDR1 SNHLY, CDR2 FYNNEI. The CDR3 length is 16 residues. CDR3 in DNA: TGTGCCAGCAGTTGGACTAGCGGGAGGTTAACCGGGGAGCTGTTTTTT. Translated: CASSWTSGRLTGELFF.

The chain has TRBV27 and TRBJ1-2; a possible D gene is TRBD1 (6 bases). Germline V gene sequence: CDR1 MNHEY, CDR2 SMNVEV (reference sequence). This CDR3 region has 13 residues. Trimming pared 6 bases from V and 6 bases from J, leaving 14 bases between. CDR3 residues: CASSNNRVDGYTF. The CDR3 region has the DNA TGTGCCAGCAGCAACAACAGGGTGGATGGCTACACCTTC.

The J gene is TRBJ2-7, the V gene TRBV7-9, with 11 nucleotides matching TRBD2. The CDR3 is made up of 15 amino acids. Losses at the gene ends were 3 bases for V and 2 bases for J; bases not matched to a gene: 3. The V gene's germline CDR1 is SEHNR and CDR2 FQNEAQ (reference sequence). Here the CDR3 reads CASSFIAGGPYEQYF. In DNA, the CDR3 is TGTGCCAGCAGCTTCATAGCGGGAGGGCCCTACGAGCAGTACTTC.

The genes are TRBV5-8 and TRBJ1-5; D unclear. Germline V gene data show CDR1 as SGHTS and CDR2 as YDEGEE. The CDR3 length is 15 residues. Trimming shortened V by 4 bases and J by 2 bases, and 13 bases separated the two germline ends. The CDR3 DNA reads as TGTGCCAGCAGCCTACGAGGTGTGGGCAATCAGCCCCAGCATTTT. Translating it yields CASSLRGVGNQPQHF.

The CDR3 loop reads CATEQSSYNEQFF. The CDR3 DNA reads as TGTGCCACTGAACAGAGCTCCTACAATGAGCAGTTCTTC. J is TRBJ2-1 and V is TRBV6-5; the D is unclear. Trimming shortened V by 10 bases and J by 0 bases, and 10 bases separated the two germline ends. The CDR3 runs 13 residues. Germline CDR1 MNHEY, CDR2 SVGAGI.

The genes are TRBV18 and TRBJ2-1, with D possibly matching TRBD2 (5 bases). Germline values: CDR1 KGHSH, CDR2 LQKENI. The CDR3 length is 16 residues. Deletions cut 6 bases from V and 3 bases from J, with 18 bases between. The CDR3 here is CASSSTVGAGYNEQFF. DNA for the CDR3: TGTGCCAGCTCCTCGACCGTGGGAGCAGGCTACAATGAGCAGTTCTTC. Complete variable domain (other parts from reference TRBV18 and TRBJ2-1): NAGVMQNPRHLVRRRGQEARLRCSPMKGHSHVYWYRQLPEEGLKFMVYLQKENIIDESGMPKERFSAEFPKEGPSILRIQQVVRGDSAAYFCASSSTVGAGYNEQFFGPGTRLTVL.

CDR3 nucleotides: TGTGCCAGCAGCAGAACAGTCCCGAGCAATCAGCCCCAGCATTTT. This codes for CASSRTVPSNQPQHF. The chain carries TRBV6-2 or TRBV6-3 and TRBJ1-5, with D uncertain. This CDR3 has 15 amino acids. The germline V gene has CDR1 MNHEY and CDR2 SVGEGT. With 6 bases removed from V and 1 base from J, the gap between germline ends came to 13 bases.

The chain employs TRBV28 and TRBJ2-1; 7 bases map to TRBD1. Looked up from germline, CDR1 is MDHEN and CDR2 is SYDVKM. Trimming removed 6 bases from V and 0 bases from J; junction bases left unmatched: 5. This CDR3 comprises 15 residues. The CDR3 region has the DNA TGTGCCAGCAGGTTGCACAGGGGCTCCTACAATGAGCAGTTCTTC. Translation: CASRLHRGSYNEQFF.

J is TRBJ1-1 and V is TRBV2; D gene unclear. The V end lost 9 bases, the J end lost 0 bases, and 11 bases lay between the germline ends. Germline CDR1 and CDR2: SNHLY and FYNNEI. This CDR3 spans 13 amino acids. CDR3 amino acids: CASRLSMNTEAFF. The CDR3 nucleotides read TGTGCCAGTAGACTGAGCATGAACACTGAAGCTTTCTTT.

The rearrangement links TRBV28 to TRBJ2-7, with 7 nucleotides matching TRBD1. There are 14 residues in the CDR3. V lost 5 bases to trimming and J lost 2 bases; unmatched junction nucleotides: 6. Germline V gene lookup returns CDR1 MDHEN and CDR2 SYDVKM. The CDR3: CASSRTGETYEQYF. The CDR3 DNA follows: TGTGCCAGCAGTAGGACAGGCGAGACCTACGAGCAGTACTTC.

This clone was counted a single time. The J gene is TRBJ2-7, the V gene TRBV20-1, with TRBD1 as a possible D gene (6 bases). CDR1 and CDR2 from the germline V gene are DFQATT and SNEGSKA (reference sequence). The CDR3 sequence is 15 residues long. V lost 3 bases, J lost 2 bases, and 17 bases lay in between. The DNA for the CDR3 is TGCAGTGCTAGTTACCCGGGTTGGGGGCCCTACGAGCAGTACTTC. Translation gives CSASYPGWGPYEQYF.